Below are 27 T cell receptor beta chains sequenced from a single sample in a study of T cells in localized non-small cell lung cancer. Libraries were prepared by immunoSEQ multiplex PCR; TCRdb keeps only in-frame clonotypes and omits some of them. The table lists around 23,000 clones, approximately 90% of them singletons. This specimen was peripheral blood, taken before any cancer treatment. The receptor source for this set is a woman aged 40 to 75 with stage I lung adenocarcinoma.

The chain has TRBV6-5 and TRBJ2-5; TRBD1 might be the D (6 bases). The CDR3 has 14 residues. Germline V gene data show CDR1 as MNHEY and CDR2 as SVGAGI. Trimming shortened V by 2 bases and J by 5 bases, and 12 bases separated the two germline ends. DNA of the CDR3: TGTGCCAGCAGTTACGGGGGCGCCAGGGAGACCCAGTACTTC. Residues: CASSYGGARETQYF.

This chain connects TRBV6-6 to TRBJ2-7, with TRBD1 matching over 7 bases. The CDR3 is made up of 13 amino acids. V was pared by 6 bases and J by 3 bases, with 5 bases of the junction left unmatched. From germline, CDR1 is MNHNY and CDR2 SVGAGI (reference sequence). The CDR3 reads CASSNGQVYEQYF. CDR3 DNA: TGTGCCAGCAGCAACGGACAGGTCTACGAGCAGTACTTC.

This chain links TRBV4-3 with TRBJ2-3; 8 bases line up with TRBD1. The length of the CDR3 is 14 residues. The junction had 6 bases not matched to a gene; V was cut back by 4 bases and J by 6 bases. Germline V lookup: CDR1 LGHNA, CDR2 YSLEER. The CDR3 coding sequence is TGCGCCAGCAGCCGACTGACAGGGGCGGATACGCAGTATTTT. Amino acids: CASSRLTGADTQYF.

This clone has a single count. This chain's CDR3 is CASTATAYEKLFF. The CDR3 nucleotides are TGTGCCAGCACCGCGACAGCCTATGAAAAACTGTTTTTT. This chain uses TRBV2 with TRBJ1-4; D may be TRBD1 (5 bases). Looked up from germline, CDR1 is SNHLY and CDR2 is FYNNEI. Trimming removed 7 bases at V and 6 bases at J, with 12 bases between. The CDR3 totals 13 residues.

This sequence joins TRBV2 and TRBJ2-3; TRBD1 matches 8 bases. The CDR3 runs to 16 residues. In germline, CDR1 is SNHLY, CDR2 FYNNEI. Unmatched junction bases numbered 7, after V lost 4 bases and J lost 1 base. In nucleotides, the CDR3 is TGTGCCAGCAGTGTTCAGGGGGCGATGGGCACAGATACGCAGTATTTT. It specifies CASSVQGAMGTDTQYF.

The chain is built from TRBV29-1 and TRBJ2-5; possibly TRBD1 or TRBD2 for D (6 bases each). The V end lost 2 bases, the J end lost 5 bases, and 15 bases lay between the germline ends. Germline loops: CDR1 SQVTM, CDR2 ANQGSEA. The CDR3 is 14 amino acids. The CDR3 nucleotides are TGCAGCGTTGAATGGCGGGACAAGGTGGAGACCCAGTACTTC. Encoded protein: CSVEWRDKVETQYF.

The CDR3 loop reads CASSLEHRGNYGYTF. CDR3 sequence (DNA): TGTGCCAGCAGCTTGGAGCACAGGGGGAACTATGGCTACACCTTC. The V gene is TRBV5-4, the J gene TRBJ1-2, with 8 bases aligning to TRBD1. Germline trimming cut 0 bases from V and 2 bases from J; bases unmatched to any gene: 3. The CDR3 runs to 15 residues. Germline V CDR1 and CDR2: SGHNT, YYREEE (reference sequence).

The chain combines TRBV12-5 with TRBJ1-2; tentative D call: TRBD1 (5 bases). Trimming pared 3 bases from V and 8 bases from J, leaving 13 bases between. Germline CDR1 and CDR2: LGHNT and FRNRAP. This CDR3 is 13 amino acids long. The CDR3 is CASGFAGLYGYTF. In nucleotides, the CDR3 is TGTGCTAGTGGTTTCGCAGGGCTTTACGGCTACACCTTC.

The chain couples TRBV2 to TRBJ1-1, with a possible D match to TRBD1 (6 bases). This CDR3 comprises 15 residues. Germline CDR1 reads SNHLY; CDR2 reads FYNNEI. Trimming removed 6 bases at V and 7 bases at J, with 21 bases between. The CDR3 protein is CASRADRTSRLEAFF. CDR3 sequence (DNA): TGTGCCAGCAGAGCCGACAGGACAAGTAGGCTTGAAGCTTTCTTT.

The chain carries TRBV4-3 and TRBJ2-1; D perhaps matches TRBD2 (6 bases). V dropped 1 base and J dropped 5 bases, with 12 bases sitting between them. This CDR3 region has 15 residues. CDR1 is LGHNA, CDR2 YSLEER, per germline. CDR3 nucleotides: TGCGCCAGCAGCCAAGTGGGGACTGATGACAATGAGCAGTTCTTC. Its translation: CASSQVGTDDNEQFF.

The rearrangement links TRBV28 to TRBJ1-3; no reliable D call. This CDR3 contains 12 residues. The germline V and J ends were trimmed by 6 bases and 3 bases, with 6 bases remaining between them. Germline CDR1 MDHEN, CDR2 SYDVKM. DNA of the CDR3: TGTGCCAGCAGCGTAGGTGGAAACACCATATATTTT. Translated: CASSVGGNTIYF.

The chain links TRBV10-3 to TRBJ2-5, with D possibly being TRBD2 (6 bases). The CDR3 sequence is 13 residues long. CDR1 and CDR2 from the germline V gene are ENHRY and SYGVKD. The V gene lost 4 bases and the J gene lost 5 bases, with 11 bases spanning the gap. This chain's CDR3 is CAISAGDVETQYF. CDR3 coding DNA: TGTGCCATCAGTGCGGGGGACGTGGAGACCCAGTACTTC.

The chain uses TRBV5-4 and TRBJ2-1, with 14 bases fitting TRBD2. The CDR3 has 15 amino acids. From germline, CDR1 is SGHNT and CDR2 YYREEE (reference sequence). The V segment lost 4 bases and the J segment 9 bases; nucleotides outside the gene matches: 6. CDR3 coding DNA: TGTGCCAGCAGCCTTGGGACTAGCGGGAGCTTTGAGCAGTTCTTC. The encoded protein is CASSLGTSGSFEQFF. The full variable domain, completed using reference TRBV5-4 and TRBJ2-1, is ETGVTQSPTHLIKTRGQQVTLRCSSQSGHNTVSWYQQALGQGPQFIFQYYREEENGRGNFPPRFSGLQFPNYSSELNVNALELDDSALYLCASSLGTSGSFEQFFGPGTRLTVL.

The sample holds one count of this clone. This chain connects TRBV7-6 to TRBJ2-5; 12 bases match TRBD2. Germline assignment: CDR1 SGHVS and CDR2 FNYEAQ. There are 16 residues in the CDR3. The V gene end was trimmed by 4 bases and the J gene end by 2 bases; junction bases not matched to a gene: 5. CDR3 loop: CASSSGLAGLQETQYF. The CDR3 coding sequence is TGTGCCAGCAGCTCTGGACTAGCGGGATTACAAGAGACCCAGTACTTC.

This chain uses TRBV7-8 with TRBJ1-3, with TRBD1 as a possible D gene (6 bases). The CDR3 loop spans 15 amino acids. V was trimmed by 5 bases and J by 0 bases, leaving 11 bases between them. CDR1 and CDR2 (germline): SGHVS, FQNEAQ. The CDR3 bases are TGTGCCAGCAGCCCTACAGGGATCTCTGGAAACACCATATATTTT. Amino acids: CASSPTGISGNTIYF.

V and J are TRBV28 and TRBJ1-4; D is perhaps TRBD1 (6 bases). Looked up from germline, CDR1 is MDHEN and CDR2 is SYDVKM. The CDR3 has 15 amino acids. Trimming took 2 bases from V and 4 from J, leaving 11 bases between them. CDR3 nucleotide sequence: TGTGCCAGCAGTTTAGGGGGGGGCTATAATGAAAAACTGTTTTTT. Amino acids: CASSLGGGYNEKLFF.

The chain couples TRBV28 to TRBJ2-3; tentatively, D is TRBD2 (5 bases). V lost 2 bases, J lost 0 bases, and 18 bases lay in between. The germline gives CDR1 MDHEN, CDR2 SYDVKM. This CDR3 spans 18 amino acids. The CDR3 DNA reads TGTGCCAGCAGTTTAGAGGGATTGACTCTTAGGAGCACAGATACGCAGTATTTT. Amino acid sequence: CASSLEGLTLRSTDTQYF. The whole variable domain, remainder taken from reference TRBV28 and TRBJ2-3, is DVKVTQSSRYLVKRTGEKVFLECVQDMDHENMFWYRQDPGLGLRLIYFSYDVKMKEKGDIPEGYSVSREKKERFSLILESASTNQTSMYLCASSLEGLTLRSTDTQYFGPGTRLTVL.

The CDR3, as DNA: TGTGCCAGCTCACCGGGAATTCAGGATGAAAAACTGTTTTTT. Its translation is CASSPGIQDEKLFF. The genes are TRBV18 and TRBJ1-4, with D uncertain. This CDR3 spans 14 amino acids. The V gene's germline CDR1 is KGHSH and CDR2 LQKENI. Trimming left V 3 bases short and J 6 bases short, with 11 bases between. The whole variable domain, remainder taken from reference TRBV18 and TRBJ1-4, is NAGVMQNPRHLVRRRGQEARLRCSPMKGHSHVYWYRQLPEEGLKFMVYLQKENIIDESGMPKERFSAEFPKEGPSILRIQQVVRGDSAAYFCASSPGIQDEKLFFGSGTQLSVL.

The table lists this clone with a count of one. This rearrangement joins TRBV29-1 to TRBJ2-6; a possible D gene is TRBD1 (5 bases). V was clipped by 5 bases and J by 0 bases, with 11 bases between them. The germline CDR1 and CDR2 sequences are SQVTM and ANQGSEA. The CDR3 contains 15 residues. In DNA form, the CDR3 reads TGCAGCGTTAGCTTAGGGGACTCTGGGGCCAACGTCCTGACTTTC. It specifies CSVSLGDSGANVLTF.

The chain has TRBV11-3 and TRBJ2-1; 7 nucleotides agree with TRBD1. The junction had 4 bases not matched to a gene; V was cut back by 5 bases and J by 3 bases. CDR1 and CDR2 (germline): SGHNT, YENEEA. This CDR3 is built from 14 residues. The CDR3 protein is CASSPSGGYNEQFF. Written as DNA, the CDR3 is TGTGCCAGCAGCCCCTCAGGGGGCTACAATGAGCAGTTCTTC.

The chain is built from TRBV19 and TRBJ1-1; D is perhaps TRBD1 (5 bases). In germline, CDR1 is LNHDA, CDR2 SQIVND (reference sequence). The CDR3 extends over 15 amino acids. Trimming shortened V by 5 bases and J by 1 base, and 14 bases separated the two germline ends. CDR3 DNA: TGTGCCAGTAGTCTTACGGGGGACTGGAACACTGAAGCTTTCTTT. It specifies CASSLTGDWNTEAFF. Drawing the rest from reference TRBV19 and TRBJ1-1, the complete variable domain is DGGITQSPKYLFRKEGQNVTLSCEQNLNHDAMYWYRQDPGQGLRLIYYSQIVNDFQKGDIAEGYSVSREKKESFPLTVTSAQKNPTAFYLCASSLTGDWNTEAFFGQGTRLTVV.

The rearrangement uses TRBV16 and TRBJ2-7, with D hard to call. Looked up from germline, CDR1 is KGHSY and CDR2 is FQNENV. Trimming removed 8 bases from V and 0 bases from J, with 14 bases in between. CDR3 length: 14 amino acids. As DNA, the CDR3 is TGTGCCAGCGCTTCTCGGGTGGACTCCTACGAGCAGTACTTC. This codes for CASASRVDSYEQYF.

This sequence joins TRBV5-1 and TRBJ2-3; D is possibly TRBD2 (7 bases). Trimming left V 4 bases short and J 0 bases short, with 21 bases between. The germline gives CDR1 SGHRS, CDR2 YFSETQ. This CDR3 has 18 amino acids. The CDR3 sequence is CASSLLAVKGGSTDTQYF. The CDR3 coding sequence is TGCGCCAGCAGCCTCCTAGCGGTCAAGGGGGGGAGCACAGATACGCAGTATTTT.

V and J are TRBV7-9 and TRBJ2-7; D perhaps matches TRBD1 (5 bases). Germline loops: CDR1 SEHNR, CDR2 FQNEAQ (reference sequence). The CDR3 has 15 amino acids. V shed 1 base and J shed 7 bases, with 17 bases lying between them. The CDR3 bases are TGTGCCAGCAGCTTAGGGGGCAGTCTGAGTGAAGAGCAGTACTTC. Its protein is CASSLGGSLSEEQYF.

In DNA, the CDR3 is TGTGCCAGCAGCTTGGTTCTATCAGATACGCAGTATTTT. It codes for CASSLVLSDTQYF. V gene TRBV7-9 combines with J gene TRBJ2-3; D is ambiguous. The CDR3 is 13 residues long. The germline V gene encodes CDR1 SEHNR and CDR2 FQNEAQ (reference sequence). The V end lost 3 bases, the J end lost 4 bases, and 8 bases lay between the germline ends.

The CDR3, as DNA: TGTGCCAGCAGTGGCGGAAGAGTCAGGGAAACCGGGGAGCTGTTTTTT. Translated: CASSGGRVRETGELFF. The chain employs TRBV6-1 and TRBJ2-2, with a weak D call TRBD1 (5 bases). The CDR3 is 16 amino acids. V lost 4 bases and J 5 bases, leaving 17 bases between the germline ends. Germline values: CDR1 MNHNS, CDR2 SASEGT.

V and J are TRBV5-1 and TRBJ2-7, with D possibly being TRBD2 (10 bases). Germline V CDR1 and CDR2: SGHRS, YFSETQ. Trimming removed 4 bases at V and 4 bases at J, with 27 bases between. The CDR3 totals 18 residues. The CDR3 DNA sequence: TGCGCCAGCAGCCCCGACAGGGGGATAGCGGGAGGCCATTACGAGCAGTACTTC. It encodes CASSPDRGIAGGHYEQYF.